The rows below give T cell receptor beta chains drawn from one sample of a study of response to subunit inactivated influenza vaccine. TCRdb called the RT-PCR reads again in MiXCR, with one record for every CDR3 protein. The sample records about 700,000 distinct CDR3 sequences, around 13% being singletons. The material sequenced was PBMCs from blood, taken less than 15 days before vaccination. These receptors all stem from a man aged 50-60 years who received an inactivated influenza vaccine. Each CDR3 is given with its conserved first and last residue. A D gene is named only where the DNA matches it firmly. Clone size is shown for a subset of rows, as once, few, many or a class of expanded clone.

V gene: TRBV6-5; D gene: -; J gene: TRBJ2-7; clone size: -; CDR3 protein: CASSYSPTGRYEQYF; CDR3 DNA: TGTGCCAGCAGTTACTCCCCGACAGGCCGCTACGAGCAGTACTTC
V gene: TRBV7-8; D gene: -; J gene: TRBJ2-1; clone size: -; CDR3 protein: CASSPNRASNNEQFF; CDR3 DNA: TGTGCCAGCAGCCCAAACAGGGCTAGCAACAATGAGCAGTTCTTC
V gene: TRBV3-1; D gene: -; J gene: TRBJ1-4; clone size: few; CDR3 protein: CASSQDLTPGLKLFF; CDR3 DNA: TGTGCCAGCAGCCAAGACCTGACTCCGGGATTAAAACTGTTTTTT
V gene: TRBV4-3; D gene: -; J gene: TRBJ2-5; clone size: -; CDR3 protein: CASSQVYGPSQTQYF; CDR3 DNA: TGCGCCAGCAGCCAAGTGTATGGTCCCTCCCAGACCCAGTACTTC
V gene: TRBV6-1; D gene: -; J gene: TRBJ1-5; clone size: many; CDR3 protein: CASRGSPNQPQHF; CDR3 DNA: TGTGCCAGCCGGGGGAGTCCCAATCAGCCCCAGCATTTT
V gene: TRBV9; D gene: -; J gene: TRBJ1-4; clone size: many; CDR3 protein: CASSVEPTGNEKLFF; CDR3 DNA: TGTGCCAGCAGCGTAGAACCTACGGGTAATGAAAAACTGTTTTTT
V gene: TRBV5-1; D gene: TRBD1; J gene: TRBJ2-3; clone size: -; CDR3 protein: CASSPYPPRDRVGTQYF; CDR3 DNA: TGCGCCAGCAGCCCCTACCCCCCCCGGGACAGGGTCGGTACGCAGTATTTT
V gene: TRBV6-7; D gene: -; J gene: TRBJ2-3; clone size: -; CDR3 protein: CASSIGQFHFTDTQYF; CDR3 DNA: TGTGCCAGCAGCATCGGACAGTTTCATTTCACAGATACGCAGTATTTT
V gene: TRBV11-2; D gene: -; J gene: TRBJ1-6; clone size: -; CDR3 protein: CASSLGGYHSPLHF; CDR3 DNA: TGTGCCAGCAGCTTAGGAGGGTATCATTCACCCCTCCACTTT
V gene: TRBV28; D gene: TRBD1; J gene: TRBJ2-7; clone size: few; CDR3 protein: CASSFLGQGDEQYF; CDR3 DNA: TGTGCCAGCAGTTTTTTAGGACAGGGGGACGAGCAGTACTTC
V gene: TRBV6-2/TRBV6-3; D gene: -; J gene: TRBJ2-7; clone size: few; CDR3 protein: CASSPFYEQYF; CDR3 DNA: TGTGCCAGCAGTCCTTTTTACGAGCAGTACTTC
V gene: TRBV14; D gene: TRBD2; J gene: TRBJ2-5; clone size: once; CDR3 protein: CASSQAISGRGQETQYF; CDR3 DNA: TGTGCCAGCAGCCAAGCCATAAGCGGGAGGGGTCAAGAGACCCAGTACTTC
V gene: TRBV3-1; D gene: -; J gene: TRBJ1-3; clone size: many; CDR3 protein: CASSVPGVGNTIYF; CDR3 DNA: TGTGCCAGCAGCGTCCCAGGGGTCGGAAACACCATATATTTT
V gene: TRBV5-1; D gene: -; J gene: TRBJ1-2; clone size: few; CDR3 protein: CASSLTLRENYGYTF; CDR3 DNA: TGCGCCAGCAGCTTAACCCTCCGGGAAAACTATGGCTACACCTTC
V gene: TRBV29-1; D gene: -; J gene: TRBJ1-2; clone size: -; CDR3 protein: CSVEYGYTF; CDR3 DNA: TGCAGCGTTGAATATGGCTACACCTTC
V gene: TRBV14; D gene: -; J gene: TRBJ2-3; clone size: -; CDR3 protein: CASSQLGGSSTDTQYF; CDR3 DNA: TGTGCCAGCAGCCAGCTCGGGGGCTCTAGCACAGATACGCAGTATTTT
V gene: TRBV5-1; D gene: TRBD1; J gene: TRBJ2-7; clone size: many; CDR3 protein: CASSLTGTVAYEQYF; CDR3 DNA: TGCGCCAGCAGTCTGACAGGGACGGTGGCCTACGAGCAGTACTTC
V gene: TRBV12-3/TRBV12-4; D gene: -; J gene: TRBJ2-7; clone size: few; CDR3 protein: CASSSGTLGEQYF; CDR3 DNA: TGTGCCAGCAGTTCCGGGACCCTGGGAGAGCAGTACTTC
V gene: TRBV11-1; D gene: -; J gene: TRBJ2-7; clone size: few; CDR3 protein: CASSFLPPAQGRSSYEQYF; CDR3 DNA: TGTGCCAGCAGCTTCCTTCCCCCCGCTCAGGGACGTAGCTCCTACGAGCAGTACTTC
V gene: TRBV6-1; D gene: TRBD1; J gene: TRBJ2-3; clone size: few; CDR3 protein: CASRNRDRAVDTQYF; CDR3 DNA: TGTGCCAGCAGGAACCGGGACAGGGCCGTGGATACGCAGTATTTT
V gene: TRBV6-1; D gene: -; J gene: TRBJ2-3; clone size: -; CDR3 protein: CASSPRPGTDTQYF; CDR3 DNA: TGTGCCAGCAGTCCCCGACCCGGCACAGATACGCAGTATTTT
V gene: TRBV5-1; D gene: -; J gene: TRBJ2-1; clone size: -; CDR3 protein: CASSSEHYNEQFF; CDR3 DNA: TGCGCCAGCAGCTCCGAACACTACAATGAGCAGTTCTTC
V gene: TRBV7-9; D gene: -; J gene: TRBJ2-5; clone size: -; CDR3 protein: CASSRGTGLYQETQYF; CDR3 DNA: TGTGCCAGCAGCAGGGGGACCGGCTTGTACCAAGAGACCCAGTACTTC
V gene: TRBV28; D gene: -; J gene: TRBJ2-5; clone size: few; CDR3 protein: CASRRGGRAQETQYF; CDR3 DNA: TGTGCCAGCAGAAGGGGCGGGCGGGCGCAAGAGACCCAGTACTTC
V gene: TRBV4-1; D gene: -; J gene: TRBJ2-1; clone size: few; CDR3 protein: CASSQGPLGASKNNEQFF; CDR3 DNA: TGCGCCAGCAGCCAGGGACCATTGGGCGCTAGCAAAAACAATGAGCAGTTCTTC
V gene: TRBV6-1; D gene: TRBD1; J gene: TRBJ2-7; clone size: -; CDR3 protein: CASSERGTGGYEQYF; CDR3 DNA: TGTGCCAGCAGTGAACGGGGGACAGGGGGCTACGAGCAGTACTTC
V gene: TRBV12-3/TRBV12-4; D gene: TRBD2; J gene: TRBJ2-3; clone size: many; CDR3 protein: CASSPGLAGGTDTQYF; CDR3 DNA: TGTGCCAGCAGCCCAGGACTAGCGGGGGGCACAGATACGCAGTATTTT
V gene: TRBV5-1; D gene: -; J gene: TRBJ2-7; clone size: -; CDR3 protein: CASSLSRESYEQYF; CDR3 DNA: TGCGCCAGCAGCTTGTCCAGGGAGTCCTACGAGCAGTACTTC
V gene: TRBV20-1; D gene: TRBD1; J gene: TRBJ2-3; clone size: many; CDR3 protein: CSARDYGTGVSDTQYF; CDR3 DNA: TGCAGTGCTAGAGATTACGGGACAGGGGTCTCAGATACGCAGTATTTT
V gene: TRBV7-9; D gene: -; J gene: TRBJ2-3; clone size: -; CDR3 protein: CASSLGQPADTQYF; CDR3 DNA: TGTGCCAGCAGCTTAGGTCAGCCCGCAGATACGCAGTATTTT
V gene: TRBV6-2/TRBV6-3; D gene: TRBD2; J gene: TRBJ2-2; clone size: -; CDR3 protein: CASSPGTRTTGELFF; CDR3 DNA: TGTGCCAGCAGCCCCGGGACTAGAACTACCGGGGAGCTGTTTTTT
V gene: TRBV5-1; D gene: TRBD1; J gene: TRBJ2-7; clone size: -; CDR3 protein: CASSWDRTTYEQYF; CDR3 DNA: TGCGCCAGCAGCTGGGACAGGACTACCTACGAGCAGTACTTC
V gene: TRBV11-2; D gene: TRBD2; J gene: TRBJ2-1; clone size: -; CDR3 protein: CASSLSPGLNNEQFF; CDR3 DNA: TGTGCCAGCAGCTTATCACCGGGACTAAACAATGAGCAGTTCTTC
V gene: TRBV25-1; D gene: -; J gene: TRBJ1-2; clone size: many; CDR3 protein: CASSDREGVHGYTF; CDR3 DNA: TGTGCCAGCAGTGACAGGGAGGGGGTGCATGGCTACACCTTC
V gene: TRBV18; D gene: -; J gene: TRBJ1-1; clone size: few; CDR3 protein: CASSPRAGTGNTEAFF; CDR3 DNA: TGTGCCAGCTCACCACGGGCAGGCACAGGGAACACTGAAGCTTTCTTT
V gene: TRBV4-3; D gene: -; J gene: TRBJ2-7; clone size: few; CDR3 protein: CASSQVITYEQYF; CDR3 DNA: TGCGCCAGCAGCCAAGTGATAACCTACGAGCAGTACTTC
V gene: TRBV6-1; D gene: TRBD1; J gene: TRBJ1-6; clone size: once; CDR3 protein: CASNLVPGQNNSPLHF; CDR3 DNA: TGTGCCAGCAACCTAGTCCCGGGACAGAATAATTCACCCCTCCACTTT
V gene: TRBV20-1; D gene: -; J gene: TRBJ2-3; clone size: few; CDR3 protein: CSAPTEGYTDTQYF; CDR3 DNA: TGCAGTGCTCCGACTGAGGGATACACAGATACGCAGTATTTT
V gene: TRBV5-4; D gene: -; J gene: TRBJ2-7; clone size: many; CDR3 protein: CASSLGQGLSYEQYF; CDR3 DNA: TGTGCCAGCAGCTTGGGGCAGGGGCTTTCCTACGAGCAGTACTTC
V gene: TRBV12-3/TRBV12-4; D gene: -; J gene: TRBJ1-1; clone size: many; CDR3 protein: CASSLGQTNTEAFF; CDR3 DNA: TGTGCCAGCAGTTTGGGGCAAACCAACACTGAAGCTTTCTTT
V gene: TRBV2; D gene: -; J gene: TRBJ1-2; clone size: few; CDR3 protein: CASSPGRHTGYTF; CDR3 DNA: TGTGCCAGCAGTCCCGGCCGTCACACAGGCTACACCTTC
V gene: TRBV4-2; D gene: -; J gene: TRBJ2-2; clone size: -; CDR3 protein: CASSQDPTGELLF; CDR3 DNA: TGTGCCAGCAGCCAAGATCCGACCGGGGAGCTGCTTTTT
V gene: TRBV9; D gene: -; J gene: TRBJ2-7; clone size: many; CDR3 protein: CASSPTGVGVEQYF; CDR3 DNA: TGTGCCAGCAGCCCGACGGGAGTGGGAGTCGAGCAGTACTTC
V gene: TRBV7-3; D gene: -; J gene: TRBJ2-1; clone size: once; CDR3 protein: CASSSIQVSYNEQFF; CDR3 DNA: TGTGCCAGCAGCTCGATACAGGTTTCCTACAATGAGCAGTTCTTC
V gene: TRBV20-1; D gene: TRBD1; J gene: TRBJ2-2; clone size: -; CDR3 protein: CSARPLRGPNTGELFF; CDR3 DNA: TGCAGTGCTAGACCCCTCAGGGGGCCCAACACCGGGGAGCTGTTTTTT
V gene: TRBV19; D gene: -; J gene: TRBJ2-7; clone size: -; CDR3 protein: CASTDQVSYEQYF; CDR3 DNA: TGTGCCAGCACCGATCAGGTCTCCTACGAGCAGTACTTC
V gene: TRBV7-2; D gene: -; J gene: TRBJ2-3; clone size: -; CDR3 protein: CASSLAKGGQSASSTDTQYF; CDR3 DNA: TGTGCCAGCAGCTTAGCTAAGGGGGGACAGTCAGCTTCTAGCACAGATACGCAGTATTTT
V gene: TRBV6-2/TRBV6-3; D gene: -; J gene: TRBJ2-2; clone size: few; CDR3 protein: CASSNRETGELFF; CDR3 DNA: TGTGCCAGCAGTAACAGGGAGACCGGGGAGCTGTTTTTT
V gene: TRBV15; D gene: -; J gene: TRBJ2-7; clone size: many; CDR3 protein: CATSRDFAGGSDEQYF; CDR3 DNA: TGTGCCACCAGCAGAGATTTCGCAGGTGGGAGTGACGAGCAGTACTTC
V gene: TRBV29-1; D gene: -; J gene: TRBJ2-7; clone size: few; CDR3 protein: CSVEAGSMAREQYF; CDR3 DNA: TGCAGCGTTGAGGCGGGTTCAATGGCAAGGGAGCAGTACTTC
V gene: TRBV27; D gene: TRBD2; J gene: TRBJ2-1; clone size: -; CDR3 protein: CASSLTGLVYNEQFF; CDR3 DNA: TGTGCCAGCAGTTTAACGGGACTAGTCTACAATGAGCAGTTCTTC
V gene: TRBV7-2; D gene: TRBD1; J gene: TRBJ2-7; clone size: -; CDR3 protein: CASSSQGAGSYEQYF; CDR3 DNA: TGTGCCAGCAGCTCACAGGGGGCAGGGTCCTACGAGCAGTACTTC
V gene: TRBV12-3/TRBV12-4; D gene: TRBD1; J gene: TRBJ1-2; clone size: many; CDR3 protein: CASSGQDLYGYTF; CDR3 DNA: TGTGCCAGCAGCGGACAGGACCTCTATGGCTACACCTTC